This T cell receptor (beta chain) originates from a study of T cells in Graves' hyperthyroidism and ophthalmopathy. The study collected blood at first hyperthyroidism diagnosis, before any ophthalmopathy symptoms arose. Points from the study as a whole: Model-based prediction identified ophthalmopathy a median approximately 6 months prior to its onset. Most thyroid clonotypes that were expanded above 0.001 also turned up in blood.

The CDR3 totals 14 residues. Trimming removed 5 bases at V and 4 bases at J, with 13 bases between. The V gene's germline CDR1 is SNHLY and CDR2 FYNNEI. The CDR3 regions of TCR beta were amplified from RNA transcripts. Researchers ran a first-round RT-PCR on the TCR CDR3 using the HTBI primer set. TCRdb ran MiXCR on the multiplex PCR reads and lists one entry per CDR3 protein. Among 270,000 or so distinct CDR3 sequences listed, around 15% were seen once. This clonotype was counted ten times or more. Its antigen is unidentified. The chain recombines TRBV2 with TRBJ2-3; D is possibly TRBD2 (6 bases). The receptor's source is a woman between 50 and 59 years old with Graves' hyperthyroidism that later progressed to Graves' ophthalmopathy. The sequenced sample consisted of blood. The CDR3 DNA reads TGTGCCAGCAGTATGGGGTCGGGGGCAGATACGCAGTATTTT. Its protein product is CASSMGSGADTQYF.